The T cell receptor beta chain described here comes from a study of cytomegalovirus exposure and HLA in healthy donors. Study results and limitations: More than 150 TCR beta chains were listed as cytomegalovirus-associated.

TCRdb keeps only in-frame clones here, not all; method: immunoSEQ multiplex PCR. The sample consists of fewer than 350,000 clones, approximately 90% of them appearing once. There are 13 residues in the CDR3. From germline, CDR1 is ENHRY and CDR2 SYGVKD. The V end lost 3 bases, the J end lost 1 base, and 6 bases lay between the germline ends. With respect to this clone: Antigen specificity is unknown.

This clonotype was sampled from a woman aged 18-29 years in good health and CMV-seronegative. Sample: PBMCs. The chain has TRBV10-3 and TRBJ1-1; D gene uncertain. The CDR3 protein is CAISELRNTEAFF. CDR3 DNA: TGTGCCATCAGTGAATTGAGGAACACTGAAGCTTTCTTT.